These T cell receptor beta chains were read from a single sample in a study of vaccination effects on CD4 cells after COVID-19. Using immunoSEQ multiplex PCR, the repertoire was profiled, and TCRdb retains in-frame clones only, with some absent. The data hold around 50,000 clones, with roughly two thirds observed a single time. Their antigen targets remain unknown. The source material was CD4+ T cells from PBMCs cultured without peptide, sampled after COVID-19 vaccination. Receptors originate from a human donor who received a COVID-19 vaccine. Each CDR3 is given with its conserved first and last residue. Fields, in order: clone size, D gene, J gene, V gene, CDR3 protein, CDR3 DNA. D genes are given only for firm matches. Not all rows give a size; the values are once, few, many and, for expanded clones, a class.

clone_size: -; d_call: TRBD2; j_call: TRBJ2-3; v_call: TRBV6-4; cdr3_aa: CASRHSGGGADTQYF; cdr3_nt: TGTGCCAGCAGACACTCCGGCGGGGGGGCCGATACGCAGTATTTT
clone_size: -; d_call: -; j_call: TRBJ2-5; v_call: TRBV5-1; cdr3_aa: CASSLGSTGKQETQYF; cdr3_nt: TGCGCCAGCAGCTTGGGATCCACAGGGAAACAAGAGACCCAGTACTTC
clone_size: -; d_call: -; j_call: TRBJ2-6; v_call: TRBV6-2/TRBV6-3; cdr3_aa: CASSYDTSGANVLTF; cdr3_nt: TGTGCCAGCAGTTACGATACTTCTGGGGCCAACGTCCTGACTTTC
clone_size: -; d_call: -; j_call: TRBJ2-1; v_call: TRBV18; cdr3_aa: CASSRDSYNEQFF; cdr3_nt: TGTGCCAGCTCACGGGACTCCTACAATGAGCAGTTCTTC
clone_size: few; d_call: -; j_call: TRBJ2-2; v_call: TRBV20-1; cdr3_aa: CSSGWAGELFF; cdr3_nt: TGCAGTAGCGGGTGGGCCGGGGAGCTGTTTTTT
clone_size: once; d_call: -; j_call: TRBJ2-1; v_call: TRBV24-1; cdr3_aa: CATSDSAAGPIEQFF; cdr3_nt: TGTGCCACCAGTGATTCAGCGGCTGGGCCCATAGAGCAGTTCTTC
clone_size: -; d_call: -; j_call: TRBJ1-1; v_call: TRBV3-1/TRBV3-2; cdr3_aa: CASSHGRENTEAFF; cdr3_nt: TGTGCCAGCAGCCACGGGAGGGAGAACACTGAAGCTTTCTTT
clone_size: -; d_call: -; j_call: TRBJ1-1; v_call: TRBV27; cdr3_aa: CASSLQSLHTEAFF; cdr3_nt: TGTGCCAGCAGTCTCCAATCTTTACACACTGAAGCTTTCTTT
clone_size: -; d_call: -; j_call: TRBJ2-5; v_call: TRBV3-1/TRBV3-2; cdr3_aa: CASSRQETQYF; cdr3_nt: TGTGCCAGCAGCCGACAAGAGACCCAGTACTTC
clone_size: -; d_call: TRBD2; j_call: TRBJ2-1; v_call: TRBV15; cdr3_aa: CATSREVAGEGQFF; cdr3_nt: TGTGCCACCAGCAGAGAGGTAGCGGGAGAGGGGCAGTTCTTC
clone_size: once; d_call: -; j_call: TRBJ2-7; v_call: TRBV18; cdr3_aa: CASSQDQAYEQYF; cdr3_nt: TGTGCCAGCTCCCAGGATCAGGCCTACGAGCAGTACTTC
clone_size: -; d_call: TRBD1; j_call: TRBJ1-6; v_call: TRBV4-2; cdr3_aa: CASSQEIGQGNSPLHF; cdr3_nt: TGTGCCAGCAGCCAAGAAATAGGACAGGGTAATTCACCCCTCCACTTT
clone_size: -; d_call: TRBD2; j_call: TRBJ2-2; v_call: TRBV5-1; cdr3_aa: CASTLRGRDTGELFF; cdr3_nt: TGCGCCAGCACCTTACGCGGGAGGGACACCGGGGAGCTGTTTTTT
clone_size: -; d_call: -; j_call: TRBJ2-7; v_call: TRBV9; cdr3_aa: CASSVGTIQETYEQYF; cdr3_nt: TGTGCCAGCAGCGTAGGGACGATACAGGAAACCTACGAGCAGTACTTC
clone_size: few; d_call: -; j_call: TRBJ1-2; v_call: TRBV2; cdr3_aa: CASSAFGQGSGYTF; cdr3_nt: TGTGCCAGCAGCGCTTTTGGGCAGGGGTCGGGCTACACCTTC
clone_size: -; d_call: TRBD1; j_call: TRBJ2-5; v_call: TRBV29-1; cdr3_aa: CSGRQGVTVETQYF; cdr3_nt: TGCAGCGGAAGACAGGGAGTAACGGTGGAGACCCAGTACTTC
clone_size: -; d_call: TRBD1; j_call: TRBJ2-4; v_call: TRBV4-2; cdr3_aa: CASSQTGGAKNIQYF; cdr3_nt: TGTGCCAGCAGCCAAACAGGGGGAGCCAAAAACATTCAGTACTTC
clone_size: -; d_call: TRBD1; j_call: TRBJ2-7; v_call: TRBV6-5; cdr3_aa: CASSPDRGKSYEQYF; cdr3_nt: TGTGCCAGCAGTCCGGACAGGGGCAAATCCTACGAGCAGTACTTC
clone_size: -; d_call: -; j_call: TRBJ1-2; v_call: TRBV10-3; cdr3_aa: CAISESRQDPMGYGYTF; cdr3_nt: TGTGCCATCAGTGAGAGTCGACAGGACCCTATGGGCTATGGCTACACCTTC
clone_size: -; d_call: TRBD1; j_call: TRBJ1-2; v_call: TRBV3-1/TRBV3-2; cdr3_aa: CASSQDTGGFYGYTF; cdr3_nt: TGTGCCAGCAGCCAAGATACAGGGGGCTTCTATGGCTACACCTTC
clone_size: -; d_call: -; j_call: TRBJ2-1; v_call: TRBV12-2; cdr3_aa: CASRLASIPSGSNEQFF; cdr3_nt: TGTGCAAGTCGCTTAGCGAGTATCCCTAGCGGGAGCAATGAGCAGTTCTTC
clone_size: -; d_call: TRBD2; j_call: TRBJ2-3; v_call: TRBV18; cdr3_aa: CASSRLAGVTDTQYF; cdr3_nt: TGTGCCAGCTCACGGCTAGCGGGAGTCACAGATACGCAGTATTTT
clone_size: few; d_call: TRBD2; j_call: TRBJ2-5; v_call: TRBV7-9; cdr3_aa: CASSVSGGAFQETQYF; cdr3_nt: TGTGCCAGCAGCGTTAGCGGGGGGGCCTTCCAAGAGACCCAGTACTTC
clone_size: -; d_call: -; j_call: TRBJ1-2; v_call: TRBV30; cdr3_aa: CAWARPGASYGYTF; cdr3_nt: TGTGCCTGGGCCCGCCCGGGGGCGAGCTATGGCTACACCTTC
clone_size: -; d_call: -; j_call: TRBJ2-7; v_call: TRBV6-5; cdr3_aa: CASIRALFSYEQYF; cdr3_nt: TGTGCCAGCATTAGGGCACTATTCTCCTACGAGCAGTACTTC